The 24 T cell receptor beta chains in this list originate from one sample, sequenced in a study of blood T cells in healthy people across ages. Next came a second PCR, run for about 6 to 11 cycles, which used a sample-barcoded 5' primer along with a J-beta primer mix. TCRdb reanalysed the 5' RACE reads using MiXCR and keeps one entry per CDR3 protein. The sample lists hundreds of thousands of distinct CDR3 sequences, 58% occurring once. Material: blood. The source of these receptors is a man between 25 and 39 years old in good health.

The chain uses TRBV28 and TRBJ2-1; TRBD2 aligns across 7 bases. The CDR3 is made up of 16 amino acids. Germline V gene sequence: CDR1 MDHEN, CDR2 SYDVKM. V was clipped by 5 bases and J by 4 bases; unmatched bases: 11. CDR3 residues: CASSLPTSIVYNEQFF. The CDR3 DNA is TGTGCCAGCAGTCTACCGACTAGCATTGTGTACAATGAGCAGTTCTTC.

The chain has TRBV27 and TRBJ1-4; D may be TRBD1 (6 bases). The CDR3 loop spans 17 amino acids. Germline loops: CDR1 MNHEY, CDR2 SMNVEV (reference sequence). V was trimmed by 2 bases and J by 4 bases, leaving 17 bases between them. CDR3 sequence reads: CASSLAASGGLNEKLFF. CDR3 bases: TGTGCCAGCAGTTTAGCGGCGAGTGGGGGCCTTAATGAAAAACTGTTTTTT.

This clonotype occurred a few times. V gene TRBV11-1 combines with J gene TRBJ2-7; tentatively, D is TRBD2 (6 bases). This CDR3 region has 17 residues. Germline CDR1 and CDR2: SGHAT and FQDESV (reference sequence). The germline V and J ends were trimmed by 5 bases and 0 bases, with 20 bases remaining between them. Here the CDR3 reads CASSLRSGPPSSYEQYF. The CDR3, as DNA: TGTGCCAGCAGCCTCAGGAGCGGGCCCCCGAGCTCCTACGAGCAGTACTTC.

The V and J genes are TRBV9 and TRBJ2-5; 8 bases align to TRBD1. J gave up 5 bases and V 4 bases, and 10 bases lay outside the gene matches. Germline V gives CDR1 SGDLS, CDR2 YYNGEE. This CDR3 comprises 15 residues. CDR3 amino acids: CASSTSGGAGETQYF. CDR3 bases: TGTGCCAGCAGCACCTCAGGGGGCGCAGGGGAGACCCAGTACTTC.

The genes are TRBV7-2 and TRBJ1-6; no firm D call. The V and J ends lost 5 bases and 9 bases respectively, with 8 bases between them. The CDR3 spans 12 residues. Germline lookup yields CDR1 SGHTA and CDR2 FQGNSA. The CDR3 DNA sequence: TGTGCCAGCAGCCCCCTTCGTTCACCCCTCCACTTT. Translating gives CASSPLRSPLHF.

This chain connects TRBV12-3 or TRBV12-4 to TRBJ1-6; D remains unclear. The V gene lost 3 bases and the J gene lost 10 bases, with 13 bases spanning the gap. This CDR3 spans 14 amino acids. DNA for the CDR3: TGTGCCAGCAGTTTCGGAGTTCCTGGGTCACCCCTCCACTTT. This sequence encodes CASSFGVPGSPLHF.

On this clonotype itself: A junction end diverges from the germline sequence, so it may reflect a read error. J is TRBJ2-4 and V is TRBV3-1; perhaps TRBD1 as D (7 bases). The J call is in doubt because the DNA end fits TRBJ2-7 better. Germline CDR1 is LGHDT and CDR2 is YNNKEL (reference sequence). The CDR3 covers 15 residues. CDR3 sequence (DNA): TGTGCCAGCACCCAAAAGGGGGCGGGGATCTACGAGCAGTACTTC. It encodes CASTQKGAGIYEQYF.

This chain links TRBV7-2 with TRBJ2-7; TRBD1 is a possible D gene (5 bases). The ends were cut back, 6 bases at V and 6 bases at J, with 18 bases in the middle. CDR1 and CDR2 (germline): SGHTA, FQGNSA. This CDR3 spans 14 amino acids. The CDR3 DNA reads as TGTGCCAGCAGTTCCCCGGCAGGGCTGCGCGAGCAGTACTTC. Translated: CASSSPAGLREQYF.

The V call is TRBV7-4, the J call TRBJ2-5; D is unclear. Trimming removed 4 bases from V and 1 base from J, with 13 bases in between. CDR1 and CDR2 (germline): SGHVT, SQSDAQ. This CDR3 contains 15 residues. The CDR3 loop is CASSSLDALQETQYF. The CDR3, as DNA: TGTGCCAGCAGCTCCTTGGACGCCCTCCAAGAGACCCAGTACTTC.

V is TRBV7-2 and J is TRBJ2-7; possible D gene TRBD1, 5 bases. The CDR3 has 14 amino acids. Looked up from germline, CDR1 is SGHTA and CDR2 is FQGNSA. V was shortened by 5 bases and J by 4 bases, with 15 bases between the two germline ends. CDR3 sequence reads: CASSPRVGTYEQYF. CDR3 in DNA: TGTGCCAGCAGCCCCAGGGTAGGAACTTACGAGCAGTACTTC.

This clonotype appeared a few times. The J gene is TRBJ2-5, the V gene TRBV12-3 or TRBV12-4, with D perhaps TRBD2 (7 bases). V lost 6 bases, J lost 9 bases, and 23 bases lay in between. This CDR3 contains 15 residues. CDR3 amino acids: CASSSGGAPFRAQYF. For the CDR3, the DNA is TGTGCCAGCAGCTCTGGGGGGGCTCCCTTCAGGGCCCAGTACTTC.

The chain carries TRBV28 and TRBJ2-1; 7 positions agree with TRBD2. Germline-derived CDR1 and CDR2 are MDHEN and SYDVKM. After removal of 6 bases from V and 4 bases from J, the junction contained 6 bases not matched to a gene. The CDR3 is 14 residues long. The CDR3, as DNA: TGTGCCAGCAGAACTAGCGAAAGTTACAATGAGCAGTTCTTC. Protein product: CASRTSESYNEQFF.

This rearrangement joins TRBV24-1 to TRBJ2-3, with D perhaps matching TRBD1 (6 bases). V was shortened by 4 bases and J by 6 bases, with 10 bases between the two germline ends. The CDR3 consists of 13 residues. Germline V gives CDR1 KGHDR, CDR2 SFDVKD. The CDR3 DNA reads as TGTGCCACCAGTGAGGCAGGGGTTGATACGCAGTATTTT. Amino acids: CATSEAGVDTQYF.

This clonotype has only a few counts. This CDR3 reads CSAPRESYEQFF. CDR3 nucleotides: TGCAGTGCTCCTCGGGAAAGCTACGAGCAGTTCTTC. The chain uses TRBV20-1 and TRBJ2-1; a possible D gene is TRBD2 (5 bases). The ends were cut back, 5 bases at V and 10 bases at J, with 15 bases in the middle. Germline V gene lookup returns CDR1 DFQATT and CDR2 SNEGSKA (reference sequence). The CDR3 has 12 residues.

This rearrangement joins TRBV7-2 to TRBJ2-5; D may be TRBD2 (6 bases). CDR1 and CDR2 from the germline V gene are SGHTA and FQGNSA. CDR3 size: 13 residues. V lost 5 bases and J lost 5, with 12 bases in between. DNA of the CDR3: TGTGCCAGCAGCGCTGCGGGGAAGGAGACCCAGTACTTC. Translated, it gives CASSAAGKETQYF.

This clonotype was seen a handful of times. V usage is TRBV4-3 and J usage is TRBJ2-7; no clear D. The CDR3 extends over 14 amino acids. Trimming shortened V by 0 bases and J by 1 base, and 7 bases separated the two germline ends. Germline V gives CDR1 LGHNA, CDR2 YSLEER. The CDR3 protein is CASSQEDRSYEQYF. The CDR3 bases are TGCGCCAGCAGCCAAGAGGACCGGTCCTACGAGCAGTACTTC.

The chain has TRBV6-2 or TRBV6-3 and TRBJ1-2; D may be TRBD1 (5 bases). The germline V gene has CDR1 MNHEY and CDR2 SVGEGT. V dropped 2 bases and J dropped 4 bases, with 11 bases sitting between them. The CDR3 extends over 14 amino acids. CDR3 DNA sequence: TGTGCCAGCAGTTACGGACAAGACCTCTATGGCTACACCTTC. It specifies CASSYGQDLYGYTF.

The chain uses TRBV4-1 and TRBJ2-7; D not resolved. Germline V lookup: CDR1 MGHRA, CDR2 YSYEKL. There are 15 residues in the CDR3. V lost 0 bases and J lost 3, with 12 bases in between. CDR3 in DNA: TGCGCCAGCAGCCAAGATGAATGGCAGGTCTACGAGCAGTACTTC. It translates to CASSQDEWQVYEQYF.

The chain couples TRBV3-1 to TRBJ2-7; D is ambiguous. The germline gives CDR1 LGHDT, CDR2 YNNKEL (reference sequence). The CDR3 is 12 residues long. The V end lost 1 base, the J end lost 6 bases, and 7 bases lay between the germline ends. The CDR3 region has the DNA TGTGCCAGCAGCCAAGTTGGCGTCGAGCAGTACTTC. Amino acids: CASSQVGVEQYF.

The genes are TRBV6-6 and TRBJ2-1, with TRBD2 matching 12 bases. With 6 bases clipped from V and 8 bases from J, the junction kept 5 bases outside the gene matches. Germline CDR1 MNHNY, CDR2 SVGAGI (reference sequence). The CDR3 length is 14 residues. The CDR3 DNA follows: TGTGCCAGCAGGTCGACTAGCGGGAGCGATGAGCAGTTCTTC. Translation: CASRSTSGSDEQFF.

The chain joins TRBV20-1 to TRBJ2-1; 7 bases are shared with TRBD2. Germline CDR1 and CDR2: DFQATT and SNEGSKA (reference sequence). V lost 3 bases and J lost 2; bases outside the gene matches: 7. This CDR3 contains 15 residues. CDR3 bases: TGCAGTGCTAGTATTCAGCGGGGAGCCTACAATGAGCAGTTCTTC. This sequence encodes CSASIQRGAYNEQFF.

This clonotype was detected a few times. This chain connects TRBV7-2 to TRBJ1-2; D is uncertain. This CDR3 comprises 14 residues. The germline V gene encodes CDR1 SGHTA and CDR2 FQGNSA. V lost 5 bases to trimming and J lost 1 base, with 11 bases between them. CDR3 sequence (DNA): TGTGCCAGCAGCCCCACTGTCGGTAACTATGGCTACACCTTC. Translated: CASSPTVGNYGYTF.

The chain recombines TRBV4-3 with TRBJ1-2; perhaps TRBD1 as D (5 bases). The CDR3 runs to 17 residues. V was trimmed by 4 bases and J by 0 bases, leaving 18 bases between them. CDR1 LGHNA and CDR2 YSLEER come from the germline V gene. DNA for the CDR3: TGCGCCAGCAGCCCCCAGCGGGGGGGTTTAGCTAACTATGGCTACACCTTC. Translation: CASSPQRGGLANYGYTF.

The DNA for the CDR3 is TGCAGCGTAGGAACGGCAGGCAGCATCATCTACAATGAGCAGTACTTC. Its protein is CSVGTAGSIIYNEQYF. V is TRBV29-1 and J is TRBJ2-1; D is undetermined. The J call may be faulty, since TRBJ2-7 better matches the DNA end. Germline assignment: CDR1 SQVTM and CDR2 ANQGSEA. The CDR3 totals 16 residues.